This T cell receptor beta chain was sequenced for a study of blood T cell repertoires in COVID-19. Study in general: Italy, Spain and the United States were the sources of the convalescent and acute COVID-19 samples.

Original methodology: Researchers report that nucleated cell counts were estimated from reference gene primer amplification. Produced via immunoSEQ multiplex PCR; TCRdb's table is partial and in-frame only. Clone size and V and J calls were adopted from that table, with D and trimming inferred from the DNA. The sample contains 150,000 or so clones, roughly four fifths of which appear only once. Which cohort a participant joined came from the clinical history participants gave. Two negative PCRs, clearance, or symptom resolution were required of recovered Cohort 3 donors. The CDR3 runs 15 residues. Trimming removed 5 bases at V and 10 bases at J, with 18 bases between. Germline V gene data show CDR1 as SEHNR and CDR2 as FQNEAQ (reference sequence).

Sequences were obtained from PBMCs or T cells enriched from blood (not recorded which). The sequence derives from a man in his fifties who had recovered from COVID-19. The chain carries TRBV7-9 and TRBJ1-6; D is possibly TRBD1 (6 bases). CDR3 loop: CASSPSGQLPSPLHF. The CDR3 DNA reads TGTGCCAGCAGCCCGTCCGGACAGTTACCCTCACCCCTCCACTTT.